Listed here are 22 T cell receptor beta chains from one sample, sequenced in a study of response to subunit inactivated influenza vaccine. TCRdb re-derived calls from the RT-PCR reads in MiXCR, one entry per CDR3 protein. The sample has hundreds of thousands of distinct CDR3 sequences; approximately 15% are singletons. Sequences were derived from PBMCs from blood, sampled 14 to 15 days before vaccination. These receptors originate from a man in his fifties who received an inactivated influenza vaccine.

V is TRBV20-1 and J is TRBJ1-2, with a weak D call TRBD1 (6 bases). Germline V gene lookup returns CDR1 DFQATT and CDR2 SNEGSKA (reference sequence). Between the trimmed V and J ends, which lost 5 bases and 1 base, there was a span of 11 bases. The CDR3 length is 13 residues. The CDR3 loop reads CSAVDSHNYGYTF. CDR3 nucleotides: TGCAGTGCTGTGGACAGTCATAACTATGGCTACACCTTC.

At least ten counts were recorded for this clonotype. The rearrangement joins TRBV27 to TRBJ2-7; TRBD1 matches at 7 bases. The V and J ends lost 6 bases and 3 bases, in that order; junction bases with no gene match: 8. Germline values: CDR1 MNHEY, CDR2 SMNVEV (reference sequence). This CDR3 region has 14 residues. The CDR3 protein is CASSLSAGGYEQYF. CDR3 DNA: TGTGCCAGCAGCTTGTCGGCAGGGGGCTACGAGCAGTACTTC.

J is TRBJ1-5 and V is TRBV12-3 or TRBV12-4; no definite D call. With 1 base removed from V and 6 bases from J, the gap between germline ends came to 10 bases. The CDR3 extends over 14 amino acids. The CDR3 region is CASSLEMAGQPQHF. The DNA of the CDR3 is TGTGCCAGCAGTTTAGAGATGGCCGGTCAGCCCCAGCATTTT.

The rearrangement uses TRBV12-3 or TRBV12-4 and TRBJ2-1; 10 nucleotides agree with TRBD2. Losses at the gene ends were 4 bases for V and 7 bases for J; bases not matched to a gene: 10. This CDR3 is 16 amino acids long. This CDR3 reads CASSSSPSGSRNEQFF. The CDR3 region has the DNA TGTGCCAGCAGTTCATCCCCTAGCGGGAGTAGAAATGAGCAGTTCTTC.

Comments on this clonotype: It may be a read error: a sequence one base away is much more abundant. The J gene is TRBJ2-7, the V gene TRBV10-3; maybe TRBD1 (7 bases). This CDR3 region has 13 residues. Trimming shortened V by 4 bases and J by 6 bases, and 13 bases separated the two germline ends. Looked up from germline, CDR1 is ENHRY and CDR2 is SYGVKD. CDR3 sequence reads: CAISGWQGGEQYF. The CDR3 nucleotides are TGTGCCATCAGTGGGTGGCAGGGGGGCGAGCAGTACTTC.

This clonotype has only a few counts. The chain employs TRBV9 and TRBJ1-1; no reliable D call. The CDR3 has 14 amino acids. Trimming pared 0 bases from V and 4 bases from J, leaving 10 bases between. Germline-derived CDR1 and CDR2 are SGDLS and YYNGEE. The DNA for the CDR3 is TGTGCCAGCAGCGTAGGGGGTCCAGGCACTGAAGCTTTCTTT. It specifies CASSVGGPGTEAFF.

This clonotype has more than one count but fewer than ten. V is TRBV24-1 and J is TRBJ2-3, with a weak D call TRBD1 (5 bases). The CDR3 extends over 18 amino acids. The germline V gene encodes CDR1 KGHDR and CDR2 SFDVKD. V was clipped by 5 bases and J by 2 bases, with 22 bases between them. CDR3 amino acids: CATSARPASGPYTDTQYF. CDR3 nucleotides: TGTGCCACCAGTGCTCGACCGGCCTCAGGGCCTTACACAGATACGCAGTATTTT.

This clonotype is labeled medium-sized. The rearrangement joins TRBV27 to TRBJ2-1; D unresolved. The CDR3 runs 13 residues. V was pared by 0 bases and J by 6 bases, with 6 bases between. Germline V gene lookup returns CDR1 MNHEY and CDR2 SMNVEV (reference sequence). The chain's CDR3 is CASSLSGSNEQFF. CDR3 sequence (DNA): TGTGCCAGCAGTTTATCTGGCAGCAATGAGCAGTTCTTC.

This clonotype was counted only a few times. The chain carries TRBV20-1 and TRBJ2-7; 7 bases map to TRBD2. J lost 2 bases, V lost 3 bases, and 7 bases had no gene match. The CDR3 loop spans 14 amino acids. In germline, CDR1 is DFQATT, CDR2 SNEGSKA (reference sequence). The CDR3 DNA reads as TGCAGTGCTAGTTTGGGCGGGGGAACCTACGAGCAGTACTTC. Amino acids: CSASLGGGTYEQYF.

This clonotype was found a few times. The DNA for the CDR3 is TGTGCCATCAGTGATCTCTATGGGACTAGCGGGGGGGGAGAGACCCAGTACTTC. This encodes CAISDLYGTSGGGETQYF. V usage is TRBV10-3 and J usage is TRBJ2-5; 16 nucleotides match TRBD2. Germline V gene sequence: CDR1 ENHRY, CDR2 SYGVKD. V shed 3 bases, J shed 4 bases, and the junction held 8 bases outside the gene matches. This CDR3 is 18 amino acids long.

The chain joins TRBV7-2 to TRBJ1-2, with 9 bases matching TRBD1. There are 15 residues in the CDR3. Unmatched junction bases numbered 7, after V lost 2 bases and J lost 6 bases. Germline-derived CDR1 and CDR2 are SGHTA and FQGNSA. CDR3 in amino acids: CASSLSPGQGDGYTF. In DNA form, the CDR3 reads TGTGCCAGCAGCTTATCACCGGGACAGGGAGATGGCTACACCTTC.

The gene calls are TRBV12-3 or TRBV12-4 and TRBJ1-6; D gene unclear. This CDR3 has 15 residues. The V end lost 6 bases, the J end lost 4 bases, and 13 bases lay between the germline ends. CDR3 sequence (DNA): TGTGCCAGCAGAGGGTTGACGGAATATAATTCACCCCTCCACTTT. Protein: CASRGLTEYNSPLHF.

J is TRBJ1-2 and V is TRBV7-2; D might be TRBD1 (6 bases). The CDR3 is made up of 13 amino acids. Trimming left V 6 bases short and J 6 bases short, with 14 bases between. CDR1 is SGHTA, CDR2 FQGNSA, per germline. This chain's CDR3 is CASSSRQVDGYTF. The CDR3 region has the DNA TGTGCCAGCAGTTCCCGACAGGTTGATGGCTACACCTTC.

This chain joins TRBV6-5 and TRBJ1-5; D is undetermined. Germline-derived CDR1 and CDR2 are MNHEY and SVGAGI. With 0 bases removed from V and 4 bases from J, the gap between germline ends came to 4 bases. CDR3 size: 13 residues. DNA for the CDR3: TGTGCCAGCAGTTACTCGTGGAATCAGCCCCAGCATTTT. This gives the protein CASSYSWNQPQHF.

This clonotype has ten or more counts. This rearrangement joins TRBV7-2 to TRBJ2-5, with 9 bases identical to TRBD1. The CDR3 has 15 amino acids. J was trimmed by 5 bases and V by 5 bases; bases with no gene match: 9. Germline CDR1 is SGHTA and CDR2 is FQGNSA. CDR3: CASSTQQGAHETQYF. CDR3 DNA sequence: TGTGCCAGCAGCACCCAACAGGGGGCGCATGAGACCCAGTACTTC.

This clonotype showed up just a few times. For the CDR3, the DNA is TGCAGTGCTAGTGTTGGGTCTCGAACCCATGAGCAGTTCTTC. It is translated as CSASVGSRTHEQFF. The chain links TRBV20-1 to TRBJ2-1, with D unresolved. CDR3 length equals 14 residues. Trimming pared 3 bases from V and 8 bases from J, leaving 17 bases between. Germline CDR1 and CDR2: DFQATT and SNEGSKA (reference sequence).

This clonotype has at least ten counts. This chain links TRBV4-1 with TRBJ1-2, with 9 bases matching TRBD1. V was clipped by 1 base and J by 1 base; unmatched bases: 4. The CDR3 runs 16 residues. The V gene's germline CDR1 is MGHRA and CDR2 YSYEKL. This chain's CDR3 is CASSQGVTGGNYGYTF. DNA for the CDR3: TGCGCCAGCAGCCAAGGAGTGACAGGGGGTAACTATGGCTACACCTTC.

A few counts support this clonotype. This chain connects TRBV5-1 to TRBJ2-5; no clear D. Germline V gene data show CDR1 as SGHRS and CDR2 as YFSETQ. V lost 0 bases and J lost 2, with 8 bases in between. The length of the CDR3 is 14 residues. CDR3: CASSLVMLQETQYF. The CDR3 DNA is TGCGCCAGCAGCTTGGTTATGTTACAAGAGACCCAGTACTTC.

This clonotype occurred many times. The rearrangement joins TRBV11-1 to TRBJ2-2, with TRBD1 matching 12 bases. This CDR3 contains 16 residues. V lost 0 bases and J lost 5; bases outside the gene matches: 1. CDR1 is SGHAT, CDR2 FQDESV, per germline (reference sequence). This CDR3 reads CASSLAGQGATGELFF. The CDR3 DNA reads TGTGCCAGCAGCTTAGCGGGACAGGGGGCGACCGGGGAGCTGTTTTTT.

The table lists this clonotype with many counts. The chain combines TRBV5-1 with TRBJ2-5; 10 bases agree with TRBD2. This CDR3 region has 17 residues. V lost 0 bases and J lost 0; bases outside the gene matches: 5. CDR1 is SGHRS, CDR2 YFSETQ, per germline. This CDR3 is CASSLVLAGANQETQYF. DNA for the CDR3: TGCGCCAGCAGCTTGGTTCTAGCGGGGGCCAACCAAGAGACCCAGTACTTC.

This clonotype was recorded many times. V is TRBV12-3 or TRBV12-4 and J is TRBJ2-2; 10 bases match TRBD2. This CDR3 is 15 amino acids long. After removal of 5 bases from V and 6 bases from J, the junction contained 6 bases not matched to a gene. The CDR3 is CASSISGRRAGELFF. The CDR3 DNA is TGTGCCAGCAGTATTAGCGGGAGGAGGGCCGGGGAGCTGTTTTTT.

The CDR3 DNA sequence: TGTGCCAGCAGTTACCCATCGACAGGGGTATTGGGTTATCCCGGGGAGCTGTTTTTT. Its translation: CASSYPSTGVLGYPGELFF. V is TRBV6-2 or TRBV6-3 and J is TRBJ2-2; TRBD1 aligns across 8 bases. Per the germline V gene, CDR1 is MNHEY and CDR2 is SVGEGT. The CDR3 covers 19 residues. J lost 6 bases, V lost 2 bases, and 17 bases had no gene match.